These 27 T cell receptor beta chains share one sample of origin, sequenced in a study of blood T cell repertoires in COVID-19. The table came from immunoSEQ multiplex PCR; TCRdb's copy has only in-frame clones and leaves some out. Here the sample spans approximately 170,000 clones, approximately 86% being singletons. Sequenced: peripheral blood. These receptor sequences come from a woman older than 75 with COVID-19, enrolled during active disease.

V usage is TRBV11-2 and J usage is TRBJ1-2; 9 bases match TRBD1. V was pared by 5 bases and J by 5 bases, with 18 bases of the junction left unmatched. The CDR3 has 18 residues. Looked up from germline, CDR1 is SGHAT and CDR2 is FQNNGV. CDR3 in DNA: TGTGCCAGCAGCCCGATACCGGGACAGGGCGCCGACCCTTATGGCTACACCTTC. Translated: CASSPIPGQGADPYGYTF.

The chain couples TRBV5-1 to TRBJ1-6; 7 bases are shared with TRBD1. CDR1 is SGHRS and CDR2 is YFSETQ in the germline V gene. V dropped 5 bases and J dropped 4; count of bases not matched to a gene: 3. The length of the CDR3 is 14 residues. The CDR3 DNA is TGCGCCAGCAGTTGGGACAGATATAATTCACCCCTCCACTTT. Protein: CASSWDRYNSPLHF.

This clone was observed once. This sequence joins TRBV21-1 and TRBJ1-5. TRBV21-1 is tagged as a pseudogene. This CDR3 contains 14 residues. The CDR3 region has the DNA TGTGCCAGGAAAGGGGAGGGTAGCAATCAGCCCCAGCATTTT. This sequence encodes CARKGEGSNQPQHF.

V usage is TRBV6-5 and J usage is TRBJ1-6; D might be TRBD1 (5 bases). The CDR3 is made up of 15 amino acids. Trimming took 0 bases from V and 9 from J, leaving 12 bases between them. Germline V gene sequence: CDR1 MNHEY, CDR2 SVGAGI. The DNA for the CDR3 is TGTGCCAGCAGTTACTCGATAGGGGAGGTTTCACCCCTCCACTTT. Its translation: CASSYSIGEVSPLHF.

A single count supports this clone. The chain joins TRBV11-3 to TRBJ2-2; D unresolved. The CDR3 runs to 15 residues. Germline CDR1 SGHNT, CDR2 YENEEA. V was trimmed by 3 bases and J by 2 bases, leaving 10 bases between them. The CDR3 spells CASSFSQTNTGELFF. In nucleotides, the CDR3 is TGTGCCAGCAGCTTTTCCCAAACTAACACCGGGGAGCTGTTTTTT.

This sequence joins TRBV7-2 and TRBJ2-5; 11 nucleotides line up with TRBD2. The CDR3 has 14 residues. Germline lookup yields CDR1 SGHTA and CDR2 FQGNSA. Losses at the gene ends were 5 bases for V and 5 bases for J; bases not matched to a gene: 4. The CDR3: CASSILAGGETQYF. CDR3 DNA: TGTGCCAGCAGCATTCTAGCGGGAGGCGAGACCCAGTACTTC.

The V and J genes are TRBV24-1 and TRBJ2-2; 9 bases line up with TRBD1. This CDR3 is built from 16 residues. Germline assignment: CDR1 KGHDR and CDR2 SFDVKD. After removal of 9 bases from V and 5 bases from J, the junction contained 12 bases not matched to a gene. The CDR3 loop is CATSQGGQGGTGELFF. The CDR3 region has the DNA TGTGCCACCTCCCAGGGGGGACAGGGAGGAACCGGGGAGCTGTTTTTT.

The V gene is TRBV18, the J gene TRBJ2-7, with D perhaps TRBD1 (5 bases). Germline V gene data show CDR1 as KGHSH and CDR2 as LQKENI. This CDR3 is built from 14 residues. Deletions cut 4 bases from V and 5 bases from J, with 15 bases between. Written as DNA, the CDR3 is TGTGCCAGCTCACGTGGTCAGGGTATGAACGAGCAGTACTTC. This sequence encodes CASSRGQGMNEQYF.

V usage is TRBV29-1 and J usage is TRBJ2-1, with 11 bases lining up with TRBD2. CDR3 length: 15 residues. The J segment lost 6 bases and the V segment lost 5 bases, leaving 9 bases of the junction unmatched. Per germline, CDR1 SQVTM and CDR2 ANQGSEA. CDR3 in DNA: TGCAGCGTTCGAACACTAGCGGGAGCCAGCAATGAGCAGTTCTTC. It encodes CSVRTLAGASNEQFF.

This clone was picked up a small number of times. This chain joins TRBV5-1 and TRBJ1-1, with no clear D. V gave up 0 bases and J gave up 5 bases, with 14 bases separating them. The germline gives CDR1 SGHRS, CDR2 YFSETQ. The CDR3 totals 15 residues. The CDR3 DNA follows: TGCGCCAGCAGCTTGGCCGCGGGGTTTGGGACTGAAGCTTTCTTT. Its protein is CASSLAAGFGTEAFF. Together with reference TRBV5-1 and TRBJ1-1, the CDR3 gives the full variable domain: KAGVTQTPRYLIKTRGQQVTLSCSPISGHRSVSWYQQTPGQGLQFLFEYFSETQRNKGNFPGRFSGRQFSNSRSEMNVSTLELGDSALYLCASSLAAGFGTEAFFGQGTRLTVV.

This sequence joins TRBV6-2 or TRBV6-3 and TRBJ1-5, with no clear D. This CDR3 is 15 amino acids long. Deletions cut 0 bases from V and 7 bases from J, with 13 bases between. Germline CDR1 MNHEY, CDR2 SVGEGT. In DNA, the CDR3 is TGTGCCAGCAGTTACTCCGCCAGAGGGAGGCAGCCCCAGCATTTT. It specifies CASSYSARGRQPQHF.

The gene calls are TRBV3-1 (or the pseudogene TRBV3-2) and TRBJ2-1, with D perhaps matching TRBD2 (6 bases). V was cut by 0 bases and J by 8 bases, with 8 bases left in between. The CDR3 totals 13 residues. Germline CDR1 and CDR2: LGHDT and YNNKEL (reference sequence). The CDR3 reads CASSQETGDEQFF. DNA for the CDR3: TGTGCCAGCAGCCAAGAGACGGGAGATGAGCAGTTCTTC.

This chain's CDR3 is CASSMKTVNTGELFF. The CDR3 DNA reads TGTGCCAGCAGCATGAAGACAGTAAACACCGGGGAGCTGTTTTTT. This sequence joins TRBV7-9 and TRBJ2-2, with TRBD1 as a possible D gene (5 bases). V shed 5 bases and J shed 2 bases, with 12 bases lying between them. Germline V gene sequence: CDR1 SEHNR, CDR2 FQNEAQ (reference sequence). The length of the CDR3 is 15 residues.

This clone was recorded once. The genes are TRBV7-8 and TRBJ1-2, with TRBD1 matching 7 bases. Losses at the gene ends were 4 bases for V and 7 bases for J; bases not matched to a gene: 6. CDR3 length equals 13 residues. Per germline, CDR1 SGHVS and CDR2 FQNEAQ. The CDR3 here is CASSSYRGGGYTF. CDR3 in DNA: TGTGCCAGCAGCTCATACAGGGGAGGTGGCTACACCTTC.

The chain couples TRBV9 to TRBJ2-3; TRBD2 agrees at 10 bases. The CDR3 spans 14 residues. V shed 4 bases, J shed 4 bases, and the junction held 3 bases outside the gene matches. CDR1 and CDR2 (germline): SGDLS, YYNGEE. The DNA for the CDR3 is TGTGCCAGCAGCCCTAGCGGGAGCGCAGATACGCAGTATTTT. This sequence encodes CASSPSGSADTQYF.

V usage is TRBV28 and J usage is TRBJ1-2; D call uncertain. Trimming took 7 bases from V and 2 from J, leaving 8 bases between them. The CDR3 totals 12 residues. Germline V CDR1 and CDR2: MDHEN, SYDVKM. CDR3 nucleotides: TGTGCCAGCACTGGGCCCAACTATGGCTACACCTTC. Translated: CASTGPNYGYTF.

The chain links TRBV19 to TRBJ2-3; 14 bases align to TRBD2. V dropped 5 bases and J dropped 3; count of bases not matched to a gene: 10. CDR1 and CDR2 from the germline V gene are LNHDA and SQIVND (reference sequence). This CDR3 comprises 18 residues. The DNA for the CDR3 is TGTGCCAGTAGTCTCCAGGGACTAGCGGGAGCTAGGACAGATACGCAGTATTTT. Translating gives CASSLQGLAGARTDTQYF.

The CDR3 spells CASSQGTQNQPQHF. The DNA for the CDR3 is TGTGCCAGCAGCCAAGGGACACAAAATCAGCCCCAGCATTTT. This chain joins TRBV3-1 (or the pseudogene TRBV3-2) and TRBJ1-5; a possible D gene is TRBD1 (5 bases). V was shortened by 1 base and J by 4 bases, with 8 bases between the two germline ends. Germline-derived CDR1 and CDR2 are LGHDT and YNNKEL (reference sequence). This CDR3 comprises 14 residues.

Written as DNA, the CDR3 is TGTGCCAGCACCCCGGGACAGGGTGTCGAGCATGAGCAGTTCTTC. It encodes CASTPGQGVEHEQFF. V is TRBV11-1 and J is TRBJ2-1; 9 bases agree with TRBD1. The germline V gene encodes CDR1 SGHAT and CDR2 FQDESV (reference sequence). V lost 7 bases to trimming and J lost 8 bases; unmatched junction nucleotides: 12. This CDR3 is built from 15 residues.

This chain uses TRBV25-1 with TRBJ1-5, with 8 bases lining up with TRBD1. Unmatched junction bases numbered 4, after V lost 3 bases and J lost 6 bases. The germline CDR1 and CDR2 sequences are MGHDK and SYGVNS. This CDR3 is built from 14 residues. CDR3 in DNA: TGTGCCAGCAGTGATCAGGGGGCTTTTCAGCCCCAGCATTTT. This codes for CASSDQGAFQPQHF.

The rearrangement uses TRBV2 and TRBJ2-2; D might be TRBD1 (6 bases). The germline V gene encodes CDR1 SNHLY and CDR2 FYNNEI. The CDR3 length is 12 residues. Trimming shortened V by 8 bases and J by 7 bases, and 11 bases separated the two germline ends. The CDR3 region has the DNA TGTGCCAGCGGAACAGGGTTCGGGGAGCTGTTTTTT. Translating gives CASGTGFGELFF.

The gene calls are TRBV9 and TRBJ1-4; possibly TRBD1 for D (6 bases). CDR3 size: 16 residues. The V end was cut by 0 bases, the J end by 6 bases, with 15 bases between. Germline loops: CDR1 SGDLS, CDR2 YYNGEE. The CDR3 spells CASSVGIVGGDEKLFF. Written as DNA, the CDR3 is TGTGCCAGCAGCGTAGGGATTGTAGGGGGAGATGAAAAACTGTTTTTT.

The V gene is TRBV7-2, the J gene TRBJ2-1; 10 positions agree with TRBD2. In germline, CDR1 is SGHTA, CDR2 FQGNSA. This CDR3 contains 15 residues. The junction had 2 bases not matched to a gene; V was cut back by 2 bases and J by 4 bases. CDR3 DNA: TGTGCCAGCAGCTTATCTAGCGGGAGATACAATGAGCAGTTCTTC. It specifies CASSLSSGRYNEQFF.

V usage is TRBV7-2 and J usage is TRBJ1-2; the D gene is possibly TRBD1 (5 bases). Trimming cost V 7 bases and J 5 bases, with 17 bases left between them. CDR1 is SGHTA and CDR2 is FQGNSA in the germline V gene. The CDR3 consists of 14 residues. In nucleotides, the CDR3 is TGTGCCAGCACCCCTGGGGCAGGGCAATATGGCTACACCTTC. Amino acids: CASTPGAGQYGYTF.

V usage is TRBV18 and J usage is TRBJ2-5; the match to TRBD1 covers 7 bases. The V gene's germline CDR1 is KGHSH and CDR2 LQKENI. With V trimmed by 4 bases and J by 4 bases, 12 bases remained unmatched. The CDR3 loop spans 16 amino acids. In DNA form, the CDR3 reads TGTGCCAGCTCACTTGACAGGGCCGTAACTGGAGAGACCCAGTACTTC. As protein: CASSLDRAVTGETQYF.

DNA for the CDR3: TGCGCCAGCAGCCAACGACTAGCGGGAGGGACTCACGAGCAGTTCTTC. The encoded protein is CASSQRLAGGTHEQFF. The chain is built from TRBV4-3 and TRBJ2-1, with 14 positions matching TRBD2. Trimming at V came to 2 bases and at J to 10 bases, leaving 7 bases not matched to a gene. Germline V gene lookup returns CDR1 LGHNA and CDR2 YSLEER. This CDR3 spans 16 amino acids.

This clone appeared a single time. The chain employs TRBV6-5 and TRBJ2-4; 7 bases are shared with TRBD2. V lost 5 bases, J lost 10 bases, and 11 bases stayed unmatched. The CDR3 runs to 14 residues. Germline V gene sequence: CDR1 MNHEY, CDR2 SVGAGI. The CDR3 coding sequence is TGTGCCAGCAGTATCGACCCCGGGACTAAAATTCAGTACTTC. Translating gives CASSIDPGTKIQYF.